This TCR beta chain comes out of a study of T cell changes during pregnancy in multiple sclerosis. The table came from immunoSEQ multiplex PCR; TCRdb's copy has only in-frame clones and leaves some out. The sample yields some 60,000 clones, 90% to 95% seen once. This CDR3 has 13 amino acids. The V end was cut by 3 bases, the J end by 6 bases, with 9 bases between. Germline V gene lookup returns CDR1 SGHVS and CDR2 FQNEAQ. Here the sequenced sample was CD4+ T cells from peripheral blood mononuclear cells, taken in the first trimester of pregnancy. The rearrangement links TRBV7-8 to TRBJ1-5; unclear D gene. This clonotype was sampled from a female donor with multiple sclerosis, enrolled in a pregnancy study. CDR3: CASSFYGSQPQHF. Written as DNA, the CDR3 is TGTGCCAGCAGCTTTTACGGGAGTCAGCCCCAGCATTTT.